The 27 T cell receptor beta chains in this list originate from one sample, sequenced in a study of Ad26.COV2.S vaccination and SARS-CoV-2 variants. Treatment denoted: roughly 19 received Ad26.COV2.S at low or high dose, single or two shots; about 5 received placebo; per-sample allocation not given. Following the first vaccine or placebo injection, samples were taken on day 63. Assay used: immunoSEQ multiplex PCR; TCRdb lists only in-frame clones, some missing. The table has fewer than 900,000 clones, about 90% seen once. The starting material was peripheral blood, obtained in a trial of Ad26.COV2.S vaccine versus placebo. The receptors were sampled from a person aged 18 to 65 who received the Ad26.COV2.S COVID-19 vaccine or a placebo.

V gene TRBV5-4 combines with J gene TRBJ2-7, with 10 bases matching TRBD1. The germline CDR1 and CDR2 sequences are SGHNT and YYREEE (reference sequence). After removal of 4 bases from V and 1 base from J, the junction contained 5 bases not matched to a gene. CDR3 length: 15 amino acids. The DNA for the CDR3 is TGTGCCAGCAGCCCTAGGGACAGGGGATCCTACGAGCAGTACTTC. Translation gives CASSPRDRGSYEQYF.

V and J are TRBV24-1 and TRBJ2-1; TRBD2 matches 11 bases. The CDR3 covers 16 residues. Germline V gives CDR1 KGHDR, CDR2 SFDVKD. J gave up 5 bases and V 2 bases, and 4 bases lay outside the gene matches. The CDR3 reads CATSDWPSGGHNEQFF. CDR3 nucleotides: TGTGCCACCAGTGATTGGCCTAGCGGGGGGCACAATGAGCAGTTCTTC.

This chain links TRBV3-1 (or the pseudogene TRBV3-2) with TRBJ2-7; D is possibly TRBD2 (6 bases). V lost 1 base, J lost 0 bases, and 13 bases lay in between. This CDR3 is built from 16 residues. Germline values: CDR1 LGHDT, CDR2 YNNKEL (reference sequence). The CDR3 DNA sequence: TGTGCCAGCAGCCAAGGCATGGAGCGGGTCTCCTACGAGCAGTACTTC. Translated, it gives CASSQGMERVSYEQYF.

This rearrangement joins TRBV9 to TRBJ2-1; a possible D gene is TRBD1 (6 bases). Trimming took off 0 bases at V and 4 bases at J, with 20 bases between the two ends. Germline loops: CDR1 SGDLS, CDR2 YYNGEE. The CDR3 is 18 residues long. CDR3 sequence: CASSVEGAGTLFYNEQFF. For the CDR3, the DNA is TGTGCCAGCAGCGTAGAGGGAGCCGGGACACTTTTTTACAATGAGCAGTTCTTC. Full variable domain (rest looked up from reference TRBV9 and TRBJ2-1): DSGVTQTPKHLITATGQRVTLRCSPRSGDLSVYWYQQSLDQGLQFLIQYYNGEERAKGNILERFSAQQFPDLHSELNLSSLELGDSALYFCASSVEGAGTLFYNEQFFGPGTRLTVL.

The rearrangement links TRBV30 to TRBJ1-1; no reliable D call. This CDR3 has 14 residues. Trimming pared 0 bases from V and 4 bases from J, leaving 12 bases between. CDR1 and CDR2 (germline): GTSNPN, SVGIG (reference sequence). CDR3: CAWSVNLSGTEAFF. In nucleotides, the CDR3 is TGTGCCTGGAGTGTCAACTTGTCTGGCACTGAAGCTTTCTTT.

The genes are TRBV7-9 and TRBJ2-2; 12 bases line up with TRBD2. CDR1 is SEHNR, CDR2 FQNEAQ, per germline (reference sequence). This CDR3 comprises 16 residues. The trim removed 3 bases at V and 5 bases at J, leaving 4 bases unmatched. The CDR3 protein is CASSFPTSGRTGELFF. In nucleotides, the CDR3 is TGTGCCAGCAGCTTCCCGACTAGCGGGAGAACCGGGGAGCTGTTTTTT.

As for this clone: The same CDR3 also results from other DNA sequences found in this sample. J is TRBJ2-7 and V is TRBV2; maybe TRBD1 (6 bases). V was trimmed by 6 bases and J by 4 bases, leaving 10 bases between them. CDR1 and CDR2 from the germline V gene are SNHLY and FYNNEI. The CDR3 has 12 amino acids. The CDR3 loop reads CASSLQGYEQYF. DNA for the CDR3: TGTGCCAGCAGCCTACAGGGATACGAGCAGTACTTC.

This chain joins TRBV3-1 (or the pseudogene TRBV3-2) and TRBJ2-7; no clear D gene. The CDR3 runs 15 residues. V dropped 3 bases and J dropped 6 bases, with 18 bases sitting between them. Germline V gene lookup returns CDR1 LGHDT and CDR2 YNNKEL (reference sequence). CDR3 DNA: TGTGCCAGCAGCCAGGAGCCCGGCACCCCTCTCGAGCAGTACTTC. Translating it yields CASSQEPGTPLEQYF.

V and J are TRBV4-2 and TRBJ1-1; D is ambiguous. CDR1 is LGHNA, CDR2 YNFKEQ, per germline. Trimming took 1 base from V and 2 from J, leaving 11 bases between them. The CDR3 runs 15 residues. This CDR3 is CASSQGRWVNTEAFF. The CDR3 nucleotides are TGTGCCAGCAGCCAAGGCCGATGGGTCAACACTGAAGCTTTCTTT.

The CDR3 is CASSLFSLGELFF. The CDR3, as DNA: TGTGCCAGCAGCTTATTTTCCCTCGGGGAGCTGTTTTTT. The gene calls are TRBV7-2 and TRBJ2-2, with D unclear. V lost 2 bases and J 7 bases, leaving 8 bases between the germline ends. Looked up from germline, CDR1 is SGHTA and CDR2 is FQGNSA. The CDR3 runs to 13 residues.

V and J are TRBV11-2 and TRBJ2-5, with D tentatively TRBD1 (6 bases). The germline V gene has CDR1 SGHAT and CDR2 FQNNGV. V shed 2 bases and J shed 5 bases, with 15 bases lying between them. The CDR3 sequence is 15 residues long. This CDR3 is CASSLSNGGLETQYF. The CDR3 DNA is TGTGCCAGCAGCTTAAGCAATGGGGGCCTGGAGACCCAGTACTTC.

This rearrangement joins TRBV2 to TRBJ2-1, with D hard to call. Germline V gene data show CDR1 as SNHLY and CDR2 as FYNNEI. This CDR3 has 13 amino acids. V was pared by 6 bases and J by 8 bases, with 14 bases between. CDR3 sequence reads: CASRLPGLDEQFF. Written as DNA, the CDR3 is TGTGCCAGCAGGCTCCCCGGGCTCGATGAGCAGTTCTTC.

The chain employs TRBV12-5 and TRBJ2-7; 12 bases agree with TRBD2. Trimming cost V 2 bases and J 11 bases; bases outside gene matches: 16. Germline lookup yields CDR1 LGHNT and CDR2 FRNRAP. This CDR3 is built from 17 residues. CDR3 sequence reads: CASGLPPQGLAGIKEYF. The CDR3 DNA is TGTGCTAGTGGTTTGCCCCCCCAGGGACTAGCGGGTATAAAGGAGTACTTC.

The chain joins TRBV5-5 to TRBJ2-7; TRBD2 matches at 8 bases. Germline values: CDR1 SGHKS, CDR2 YYEKEE (reference sequence). Trimming took 3 bases from V and 7 from J; bases not matched to a gene: 12. The CDR3 is 15 amino acids. The CDR3 DNA is TGTGCCAGCAGCTGGGGGGGACTAGGCCAGGGAGAGCAGTACTTC. Translating it yields CASSWGGLGQGEQYF.

The chain links TRBV7-2 to TRBJ1-3, with D maybe TRBD1 (6 bases). CDR1 and CDR2 (germline): SGHTA, FQGNSA. The CDR3 extends over 16 amino acids. Trimming shortened V by 5 bases and J by 1 base, and 15 bases separated the two germline ends. CDR3 region: CASSRGGGSSGNTIYF. In nucleotides, the CDR3 is TGTGCCAGCAGCAGAGGGGGGGGTAGTTCTGGAAACACCATATATTTT.

V gene TRBV5-1 combines with J gene TRBJ2-2; D ambiguous. V shed 0 bases and J shed 7 bases, with 10 bases lying between them. The CDR3 is 14 residues long. Looked up from germline, CDR1 is SGHRS and CDR2 is YFSETQ. The CDR3 here is CASSLVEGFGELFF. Here the CDR3 DNA reads TGCGCCAGCAGCTTGGTGGAAGGGTTCGGGGAGCTGTTTTTT.

The chain links TRBV6-5 to TRBJ2-1; no firm D call. This CDR3 region has 13 residues. Trimming took 4 bases from V and 5 from J, leaving 9 bases between them. The germline V gene has CDR1 MNHEY and CDR2 SVGAGI. The CDR3 DNA reads as TGTGCCAGCAGTTTGCAGGTAGACAATGAGCAGTTCTTC. Its translation is CASSLQVDNEQFF.

This clone has a single count. The chain has TRBV5-4 and TRBJ2-3; possibly TRBD1 for D (5 bases). Germline CDR1 and CDR2: SGHNT and YYREEE (reference sequence). The CDR3 is 14 residues long. Trimming shortened V by 2 bases and J by 5 bases, and 12 bases separated the two germline ends. CDR3 nucleotides: TGTGCCAGCAGCTTCTCTTCTACAGGAGATACGCAGTATTTT. Its protein product is CASSFSSTGDTQYF.

The V and J genes are TRBV19 and TRBJ2-2; D possibly corresponds to TRBD1 (5 bases). In germline, CDR1 is LNHDA, CDR2 SQIVND (reference sequence). The CDR3 covers 13 residues. Trimming removed 3 bases from V and 4 bases from J, with 6 bases in between. CDR3 DNA: TGTGCCAGTAGTATCGACAGCACCGGGGAGCTGTTTTTT. It encodes CASSIDSTGELFF.

This chain links TRBV27 with TRBJ2-2; perhaps TRBD1 as D (5 bases). Looked up from germline, CDR1 is MNHEY and CDR2 is SMNVEV (reference sequence). The V end was cut by 6 bases, the J end by 0 bases, with 11 bases between. The CDR3 has 15 amino acids. In DNA form, the CDR3 reads TGTGCCAGCAGCCAAAGGGGAACGAACACCGGGGAGCTGTTTTTT. Translation: CASSQRGTNTGELFF.

Worth noting for this clone: Other DNA sequences in the sample encode the same CDR3. The chain links TRBV6-5 to TRBJ1-2; 8 positions match TRBD1. With V trimmed by 0 bases and J by 4 bases, 4 bases remained unmatched. The CDR3 consists of 15 residues. The germline V gene has CDR1 MNHEY and CDR2 SVGAGI. CDR3 protein: CASSYSRQGSYGYTF. The DNA for the CDR3 is TGTGCCAGCAGTTACTCCAGACAGGGGTCCTATGGCTACACCTTC.

The gene calls are TRBV24-1 and TRBJ2-3, with D perhaps matching TRBD1 (5 bases). CDR1 and CDR2 (germline): KGHDR, SFDVKD. The CDR3 is made up of 15 amino acids. V lost 4 bases and J lost 2, with 12 bases in between. The chain's CDR3 is CATSDRQTLTDTQYF. The CDR3 bases are TGTGCCACCAGTGACCGACAGACGCTCACAGATACGCAGTATTTT.

J is TRBJ2-3 and V is TRBV5-8; D not resolved. Per germline, CDR1 SGHTS and CDR2 YDEGEE. The CDR3 spans 18 residues. Trimming took 0 bases from V and 1 from J, leaving 18 bases between them. The CDR3 DNA reads as TGTGCCAGCAGCTTGGCCCCTTACCGACGTTTGGGCACAGATACGCAGTATTTT. Protein product: CASSLAPYRRLGTDTQYF.

This chain uses TRBV6-4 with TRBJ1-6; TRBD1 matches at 8 bases. This CDR3 has 14 residues. V was clipped by 6 bases and J by 7 bases; unmatched bases: 5. Germline V gives CDR1 MRHNA, CDR2 SNTAGT. The CDR3 loop reads CASRTTGANSPLHF. CDR3 in DNA: TGTGCCAGCAGGACGACAGGGGCGAATTCACCCCTCCACTTT.

This clone was detected only once. The V and J genes are TRBV14 and TRBJ1-1; D is perhaps TRBD1 (6 bases). Between the trimmed V and J ends, which lost 1 base and 1 base, there was a span of 16 bases. The CDR3 runs to 17 residues. Germline V gene data show CDR1 as SGHDN and CDR2 as FVKESK. CDR3 protein: CASSQAHGGPRNTEAFF. In DNA, the CDR3 is TGTGCCAGCAGCCAAGCGCACGGGGGGCCGAGGAACACTGAAGCTTTCTTT.

The chain is built from TRBV9 and TRBJ2-2; 15 positions match TRBD2. J gave up 1 base and V 4 bases, and 11 bases lay outside the gene matches. The CDR3 runs 20 residues. The germline CDR1 and CDR2 sequences are SGDLS and YYNGEE. The CDR3 region has the DNA TGTGCCAGCAGCCCCCGGTCGGGACTAGCGGGGGGACTGAACACCGGGGAGCTGTTTTTT. This sequence encodes CASSPRSGLAGGLNTGELFF.

The J gene is TRBJ2-1, the V gene TRBV5-1; D ambiguous. The CDR3 sequence is 14 residues long. The V end was cut by 1 base, the J end by 3 bases, with 8 bases between. CDR1 is SGHRS, CDR2 YFSETQ, per germline. CDR3 sequence (DNA): TGCGCCAGCAGCTTGAACAGCATCTACAATGAGCAGTTCTTC. This codes for CASSLNSIYNEQFF.